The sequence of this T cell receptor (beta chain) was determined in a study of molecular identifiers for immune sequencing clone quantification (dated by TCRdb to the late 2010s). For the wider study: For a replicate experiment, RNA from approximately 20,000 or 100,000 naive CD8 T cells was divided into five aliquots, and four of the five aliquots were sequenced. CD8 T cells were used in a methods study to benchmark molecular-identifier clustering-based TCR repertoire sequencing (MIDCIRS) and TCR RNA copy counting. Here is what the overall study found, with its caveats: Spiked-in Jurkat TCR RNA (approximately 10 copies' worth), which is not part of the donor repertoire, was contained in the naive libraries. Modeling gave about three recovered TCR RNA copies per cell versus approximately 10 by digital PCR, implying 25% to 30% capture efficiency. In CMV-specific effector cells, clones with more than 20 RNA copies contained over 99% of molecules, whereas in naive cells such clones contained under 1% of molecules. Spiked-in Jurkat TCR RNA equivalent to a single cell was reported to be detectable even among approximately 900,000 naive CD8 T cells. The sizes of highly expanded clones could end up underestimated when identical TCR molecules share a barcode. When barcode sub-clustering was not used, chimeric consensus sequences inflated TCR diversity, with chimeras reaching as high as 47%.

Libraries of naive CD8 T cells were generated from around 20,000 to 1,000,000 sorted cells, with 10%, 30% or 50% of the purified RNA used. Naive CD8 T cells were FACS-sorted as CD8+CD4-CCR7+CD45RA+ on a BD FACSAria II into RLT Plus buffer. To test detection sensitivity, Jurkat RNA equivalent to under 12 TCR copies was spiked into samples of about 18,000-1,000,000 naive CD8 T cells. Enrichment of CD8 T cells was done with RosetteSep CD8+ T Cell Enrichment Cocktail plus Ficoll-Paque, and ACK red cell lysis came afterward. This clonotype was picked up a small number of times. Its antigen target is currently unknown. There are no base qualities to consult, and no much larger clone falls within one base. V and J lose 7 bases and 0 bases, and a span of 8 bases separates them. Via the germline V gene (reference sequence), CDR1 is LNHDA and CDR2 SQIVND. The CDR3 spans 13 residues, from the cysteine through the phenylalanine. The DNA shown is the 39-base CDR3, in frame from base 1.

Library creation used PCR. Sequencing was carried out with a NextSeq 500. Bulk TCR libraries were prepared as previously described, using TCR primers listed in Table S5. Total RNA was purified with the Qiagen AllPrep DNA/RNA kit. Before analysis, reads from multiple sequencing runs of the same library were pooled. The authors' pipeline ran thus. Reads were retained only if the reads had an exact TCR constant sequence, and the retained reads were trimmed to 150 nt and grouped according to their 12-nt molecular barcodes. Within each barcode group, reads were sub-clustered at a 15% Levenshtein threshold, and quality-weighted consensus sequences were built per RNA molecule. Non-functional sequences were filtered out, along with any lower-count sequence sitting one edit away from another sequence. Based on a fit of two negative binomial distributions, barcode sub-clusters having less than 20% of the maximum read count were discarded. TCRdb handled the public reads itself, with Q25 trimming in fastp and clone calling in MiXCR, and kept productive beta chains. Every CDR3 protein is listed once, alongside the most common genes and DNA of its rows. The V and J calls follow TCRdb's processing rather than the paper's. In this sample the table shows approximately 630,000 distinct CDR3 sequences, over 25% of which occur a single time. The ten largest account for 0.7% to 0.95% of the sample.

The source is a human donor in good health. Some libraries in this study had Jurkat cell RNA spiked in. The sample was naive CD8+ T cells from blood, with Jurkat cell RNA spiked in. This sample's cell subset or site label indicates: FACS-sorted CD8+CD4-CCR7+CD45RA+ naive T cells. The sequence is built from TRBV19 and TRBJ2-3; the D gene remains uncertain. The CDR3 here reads CASTDHSTDTQYF. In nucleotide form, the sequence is TGTGCCAGTACAGACCATAGCACAGATACGCAGTATTTT.